A selection of T cell receptor beta chains follows, all from one sample in a study of T-cell reconstitution after alpha-beta-depleted transplantation in children. TCRdb itself ran the PCR reads through MiXCR, one entry per CDR3 protein. The profile shows 500,000 or so distinct CDR3 sequences, roughly 33% of them singletons. Sequencing was performed on PBMCs from the stem cell graft donor, taken from the stem cell graft. These TCRs come from a human donor who donated a stem cell graft to a child with aplastic anemia. Both conserved end residues are part of each CDR3.

J,V,CDR3
TRBJ2-1,TRBV15,CATSTTPGGQFF
TRBJ1-2,TRBV7-2,CASSLSSIYGYTF
TRBJ2-7,TRBV5-1,CASSYRTSGYEQYF
TRBJ2-4,TRBV30,CAWSGGIQYF
TRBJ2-7,TRBV4-3,CASSQSSGTGYEQYF
TRBJ1-1,TRBV27,CASSLSPGKIWGAEAFF
TRBJ1-1,TRBV15,CATKEREMNTEAFF
TRBJ2-2,TRBV6-5,CASSYHLYRREGNTGELFF
TRBJ1-5,TRBV29-1,CSARRDIDQPQHF
TRBJ2-5,TRBV12-3/TRBV12-4,CASSQLGVWETQYF
TRBJ1-2,TRBV28,CASSVPAGPNYGYTF
TRBJ2-5,TRBV7-9,CASSLNLIWEGGETQYF
TRBJ2-7,TRBV20-1,CSAPSRGYQQYF
TRBJ2-1,TRBV4-3,CASSQDRASYNEQFF
TRBJ2-7,TRBV27,CASSLLGDEQYF
TRBJ2-3,TRBV4-3,CASSQESWEYTDTQYF